This TCR beta chain was sequenced for a study of chemoradiotherapy in HPV16-positive cancers. General observations from the study: Non-HPV-specific T cells did not expand in tumors during treatment, whereas candidate HPV-specific clones and E7-related motifs did. In HPV16-positive patients, HPV-responsive T-cell expansion tracked better recurrence-free survival. HPV-specific T cells were functionally defined from only a couple of HPV16-positive patients.

Germline assignment: CDR1 KGHSH and CDR2 LQKENI. The CDR3 extends over 15 amino acids. Trimming stripped 6 bases from V and 0 bases from J, with 12 bases between. Comments on this clone: What it recognizes is unknown.

The repertoire was sequenced with immunoSEQ multiplex PCR; TCRdb's copy has only in-frame clones and lacks some. Seen here are over 20,000 clones, about 90% observed once, and the top ten hold over 3.5%. Repeated repertoire sampling spanned the course of chemoradiotherapy. This TCR derives from a human donor with HPV-associated anogenital cancer. The sample consisted of blood, taken from a patient who underwent chemoradiotherapy. The rearrangement joins TRBV18 to TRBJ1-3; no firm D call. CDR3 sequence (DNA): TGTGCCAGCTCCCCCGACGGGAGCTCTGGAAACACCATATATTTT. This translates into CASSPDGSSGNTIYF.